One and the same sample provided the 28 T cell receptor beta chains below, sequenced in a study of T-cell memory formation after mild COVID-19. TCRdb independently ran MiXCR on the 5' RACE reads; one entry per CDR3 protein. The table lists roughly 350,000 distinct CDR3 sequences, approximately 15% of them singletons, with approximately 21% in the top ten. Sequences were obtained from PBMCs or a T cell subset sorted from them (not recorded which). Receptors originate from a man between 18 and 29 years old who had mild COVID-19 (a few samples of this study predate the infection). Cell type and time point are not known.

This clonotype was detected a few times. V is TRBV15 and J is TRBJ1-1; D gene unclear. Deletions cut 0 bases from V and 5 bases from J, with 13 bases between. This CDR3 has 15 amino acids. Germline V gives CDR1 LNHNV, CDR2 YYDKDF (reference sequence). The CDR3 loop is CATSRDPLGGTEAFF. CDR3 DNA sequence: TGTGCCACCAGCAGAGACCCCCTGGGAGGGACTGAAGCTTTCTTT. Full variable domain (rest looked up from reference TRBV15 and TRBJ1-1): DAMVIQNPRYQVTQFGKPVTLSCSQTLNHNVMYWYQQKSSQAPKLLFHYYDKDFNNEADTPDNFQSRRPNTSFCFLDIRSPGLGDTAMYLCATSRDPLGGTEAFFGQGTRLTVV.

V gene TRBV12-3 or TRBV12-4 combines with J gene TRBJ2-7; D tentatively fits TRBD1 or TRBD2 (5 bases each). Trimming removed 2 bases at V and 2 bases at J, with 22 bases between. CDR3 length equals 18 residues. CDR3 bases: TGTGCCAGCAGTTTAAGTCTTCGGGGAGTGGGGGTAGCCTACGAGCAGTACGTC. This gives the protein CASSLSLRGVGVAYEQYV.

The J gene is TRBJ2-3, the V gene TRBV14; D unclear. The CDR3 spans 15 residues. V was cut by 2 bases and J by 2 bases, with 11 bases left in between. Germline CDR1 is SGHDN and CDR2 is FVKESK. DNA of the CDR3: TGTGCCAGCAGCCAATTCAGCGAGGTCACAGATACGCAGTATTTT. This translates into CASSQFSEVTDTQYF.

The chain couples TRBV6-2 or TRBV6-3 to TRBJ2-7, with no clear D. This CDR3 is built from 12 residues. The germline V gene has CDR1 MNHEY and CDR2 SVGEGT. V dropped 4 bases and J dropped 3 bases, with 7 bases sitting between them. CDR3 sequence: CASSCTGYEQYF. CDR3 DNA sequence: TGTGCCAGCAGTTGTACTGGCTACGAGCAGTACTTC.

This clonotype has more than one count but fewer than ten. The chain is built from TRBV5-1 and TRBJ1-3; D uncertain. This CDR3 has 11 residues. Trimming pared 0 bases from V and 6 bases from J, leaving 1 base between. Germline V gene data show CDR1 as SGHRS and CDR2 as YFSETQ. CDR3 bases: TGCGCCAGCAGCTTGGAAAACACCATATATTTT. Amino acids: CASSLENTIYF.

The chain combines TRBV5-1 with TRBJ1-2, with 8 bases matching TRBD1. The CDR3 is made up of 14 amino acids. Germline V gene data show CDR1 as SGHRS and CDR2 as YFSETQ. J was trimmed by 3 bases and V by 4 bases; bases with no gene match: 5. The CDR3 DNA reads as TGCGCCAGCAGCGTGCCGGGACAGGACTATGGCTACACCTTC. Its protein is CASSVPGQDYGYTF. Variable domain in full (rest from reference TRBV5-1 and TRBJ1-2): KAGVTQTPRYLIKTRGQQVTLSCSPISGHRSVSWYQQTPGQGLQFLFEYFSETQRNKGNFPGRFSGRQFSNSRSEMNVSTLELGDSALYLCASSVPGQDYGYTFGSGTRLTVV.

In its sample, this clonotype was seen a few times. This chain connects TRBV11-2 to TRBJ2-3; maybe TRBD2 (5 bases). Trimming left V 5 bases short and J 1 base short, with 10 bases between. The germline gives CDR1 SGHAT, CDR2 FQNNGV. The CDR3 sequence is 14 residues long. The CDR3 bases are TGTGCCAGCAGCACCGCAGCGGGCACAGATACGCAGTATTTT. Translated: CASSTAAGTDTQYF.

This clonotype has a count of ten or more. The rearrangement links TRBV5-5 to TRBJ2-5; 12 positions match TRBD1. The CDR3 has 15 amino acids. Germline CDR1 and CDR2: SGHKS and YYEKEE (reference sequence). Unmatched junction bases numbered 4, after V lost 3 bases and J lost 4 bases. In nucleotides, the CDR3 is TGTGCCAGCAGCTGGGGACAGGGGGCGAGAGAGACCCAGTACTTC. Amino acids: CASSWGQGARETQYF.

The DNA of the CDR3 is TGCGCCAGCAGCCAAGATGGAGGAACCTACAATGAGCAGTTCTTC. Its protein is CASSQDGGTYNEQFF. The chain carries TRBV4-3 and TRBJ2-1; D possibly corresponds to TRBD2 (5 bases). Germline values: CDR1 LGHNA, CDR2 YSLEER. Trimming took 0 bases from V and 2 from J, leaving 8 bases between them. The CDR3 is 15 amino acids.

The table lists this clonotype with many counts. The J gene is TRBJ1-3, the V gene TRBV7-8; D not certain. Looked up from germline, CDR1 is SGHVS and CDR2 is FQNEAQ. The CDR3 is 17 amino acids. Trimming pared 3 bases from V and 0 bases from J, leaving 15 bases between. The CDR3 bases are TGTGCCAGCAGCTTTCGCCCCGGCAGTATCTCTGGAAACACCATATATTTT. As protein: CASSFRPGSISGNTIYF.

The chain employs TRBV27 and TRBJ2-1; no reliable D call. The CDR3 sequence is 19 residues long. V lost 0 bases and J lost 0, with 18 bases in between. The germline gives CDR1 MNHEY, CDR2 SMNVEV (reference sequence). The CDR3, as DNA: TGTGCCAGCAGTTTATCCCCGCGCCTCTCTGTGAGCTCCTACAATGAGCAGTTCTTC. Its translation is CASSLSPRLSVSSYNEQFF.

V is TRBV28 and J is TRBJ2-3; D might be TRBD2 (6 bases). V was trimmed by 2 bases and J by 4 bases, leaving 10 bases between them. The CDR3 is 14 amino acids. The germline CDR1 and CDR2 sequences are MDHEN and SYDVKM. The CDR3 loop is CASSLTAGSDTQYF. The CDR3 DNA reads TGTGCCAGCAGTTTAACAGCGGGTTCAGATACGCAGTATTTT.

V usage is TRBV5-5 and J usage is TRBJ1-1; D is unresolved. Trimming left V 4 bases short and J 8 bases short, with 15 bases between. Germline V gene sequence: CDR1 SGHKS, CDR2 YYEKEE (reference sequence). The CDR3 length is 13 residues. The CDR3 sequence is CASSQHGRNEAFF. The CDR3 coding sequence is TGTGCCAGCAGCCAACATGGACGGAACGAAGCTTTCTTT.

This clonotype was recorded a few times. V gene TRBV29-1 combines with J gene TRBJ1-4; D possibly corresponds to TRBD1 (6 bases). V lost 1 base to trimming and J lost 4 bases, with 10 bases between them. The CDR3 loop spans 14 amino acids. Germline assignment: CDR1 SQVTM and CDR2 ANQGSEA. The CDR3 region is CSVEGRGDNEKLFF. CDR3 coding DNA: TGCAGCGTTGAAGGCAGGGGAGATAATGAAAAACTGTTTTTT.

The sample holds many counts of this clonotype. This sequence joins TRBV6-1 and TRBJ2-3; 7 bases agree with TRBD1. The CDR3 is 14 amino acids. Germline values: CDR1 MNHNS, CDR2 SASEGT. J gave up 4 bases and V 6 bases, and 7 bases lay outside the gene matches. CDR3 sequence reads: CASRQGVGADTQYF. CDR3 coding DNA: TGTGCCAGCAGGCAGGGGGTGGGCGCAGATACGCAGTATTTT.

In its sample, this clonotype was seen a few times. The CDR3 nucleotides are TGTGCCAGCAGCCCCCGGGTCGGGTCCATAGCCTACAATGAGCAGTTCTTC. Translating it yields CASSPRVGSIAYNEQFF. V usage is TRBV3-1 and J usage is TRBJ2-1; D not certain. The CDR3 consists of 17 residues. The V gene's germline CDR1 is LGHDT and CDR2 YNNKEL (reference sequence). With 4 bases removed from V and 2 bases from J, the gap between germline ends came to 18 bases.

This chain connects TRBV30 to TRBJ2-4; no definite D call. Per the germline V gene, CDR1 is GTSNPN and CDR2 is SVGIG (reference sequence). V dropped 2 bases and J dropped 12 bases, with 17 bases sitting between them. This CDR3 region has 13 residues. This CDR3 reads CAWSTHHPGPQYF. CDR3 nucleotide sequence: TGTGCCTGGAGTACTCACCACCCCGGGCCTCAGTACTTC.

The chain combines TRBV6-5 with TRBJ1-1; D gene unclear. V was trimmed by 5 bases and J by 2 bases, leaving 18 bases between them. Germline V gene sequence: CDR1 MNHEY, CDR2 SVGAGI. The CDR3 has 16 residues. The CDR3 sequence is CASSLFSRTSNTEAFF. The DNA of the CDR3 is TGTGCCAGCAGTCTCTTCAGCCGGACCTCCAACACTGAAGCTTTCTTT.

This clonotype was observed at least ten times. The CDR3 region has the DNA TGCGCCAGCAGTTATCTTAATGAGCAGTTCTTC. As protein: CASSYLNEQFF. J is TRBJ2-1 and V is TRBV5-1; D is ambiguous. The CDR3 runs to 11 residues. Germline V gene data show CDR1 as SGHRS and CDR2 as YFSETQ. V shed 5 bases and J shed 7 bases, with 7 bases lying between them.

The chain recombines TRBV7-2 with TRBJ2-5; D not resolved. Trimming took off 1 base at V and 4 bases at J, with 7 bases between the two ends. The CDR3 runs 13 residues. Germline V gene sequence: CDR1 SGHTA, CDR2 FQGNSA. The CDR3 region is CASSLVGSETQYF. CDR3 coding DNA: TGTGCCAGCAGCTTAGTGGGTTCAGAGACCCAGTACTTC.

The chain combines TRBV7-9 with TRBJ2-5; perhaps TRBD1 as D (8 bases). The CDR3 contains 16 residues. Trimming took off 5 bases at V and 1 base at J, with 17 bases between the two ends. Germline V gene data show CDR1 as SEHNR and CDR2 as FQNEAQ (reference sequence). The CDR3 is CASSPRQGRGQETQYF. The CDR3 bases are TGTGCCAGCAGCCCCCGACAGGGGAGGGGCCAAGAGACCCAGTACTTC.

This sequence joins TRBV4-2 and TRBJ2-7, with D possibly TRBD1 on 6 matching bases. The CDR3 is 15 amino acids. The V and J ends lost 2 bases and 3 bases respectively, with 14 bases between them. The germline V gene encodes CDR1 LGHNA and CDR2 YNFKEQ. The CDR3, as DNA: TGTGCCAGCAGCCAACCCACCCAGGGGTACTACGAGCAGTACTTC. It translates to CASSQPTQGYYEQYF.

The chain couples TRBV18 to TRBJ1-1; D is undetermined. This CDR3 comprises 15 residues. V was pared by 6 bases and J by 8 bases, with 22 bases between. Germline V CDR1 and CDR2: KGHSH, LQKENI. CDR3 in DNA: TGTGCCAGCTCCCCCTTTAGCGGCGGGGATTTAGAAGCTTTCTTT. Amino acid sequence: CASSPFSGGDLEAFF.

This clonotype was recorded at least ten times. The V gene is TRBV20-1, the J gene TRBJ1-2, with a weak D call TRBD1 (6 bases). Germline values: CDR1 DFQATT, CDR2 SNEGSKA (reference sequence). The CDR3 length is 15 residues. Trimming removed 6 bases from V and 7 bases from J, with 24 bases in between. DNA for the CDR3: TGCAGTGCCCTTTCGAAGGGCAGGGGTCGAGCTGGCTACACCTTC. It encodes CSALSKGRGRAGYTF.

This chain links TRBV4-2 with TRBJ2-2, with 10 bases that match TRBD1. From germline, CDR1 is LGHNA and CDR2 YNFKEQ. V was pared by 6 bases and J by 2 bases, with 12 bases of the junction left unmatched. The CDR3 extends over 18 amino acids. The CDR3, as DNA: TGTGCCAGCAGTAGACAGGGGGCTCAGTTGGGAAACACCGGGGAGCTGTTTTTT. This translates into CASSRQGAQLGNTGELFF.

This clonotype was counted a few times. The chain couples TRBV3-1 to TRBJ2-6; TRBD2 might be the D (6 bases). The CDR3 extends over 19 amino acids. V was clipped by 7 bases and J by 0 bases, with 22 bases between them. CDR1 LGHDT and CDR2 YNNKEL come from the germline V gene (reference sequence). The CDR3 DNA sequence: TGTGCCAGCAAGAGGAGGGGACTCGACACCACCTCTGGGGCCAACGTCCTGACTTTC. Translation gives CASKRRGLDTTSGANVLTF.

The chain joins TRBV5-1 to TRBJ2-3, with 8 bases fitting TRBD2. The germline V gene has CDR1 SGHRS and CDR2 YFSETQ. This CDR3 is 15 amino acids long. Trimming took 4 bases from V and 4 from J; bases not matched to a gene: 8. The CDR3 protein is CASSPGGLASDTQYF. In nucleotides, the CDR3 is TGCGCCAGCAGCCCCGGAGGACTAGCTTCAGATACGCAGTATTTT.

This clonotype was recorded many times. Because the CDR3 is missing its conserved closing phenylalanine or tryptophan, this is likely a read error. No DNA is shown, since the ends of the CDR3 on it are uncertain; the CDR3 is the one TCRdb lists. This chain connects TRBV4-2 to TRBJ1-6; TRBD1, as called in the table, went unchecked against the DNA. The CDR3 region is 9 residues in length, termini included. CDR1 and CDR2 from the germline V gene are LGHNA and YNFKEQ. The CDR3 sequence: CASSQAQGV.